Presented here are 19 T cell receptor beta chains from one specimen sequenced in a study of OX40 agonist ivuxolimab in advanced cancers. Data came from immunoSEQ multiplex PCR; TCRdb stores just in-frame clones and leaves some out. The table records fewer than 80,000 clones, roughly 85% of them present only once. The specimen comprised CD4+ or CD8+ T cells sorted from blood, sampled in a trial of the OX40 agonist ivuxolimab. These receptor sequences come from an adult with an advanced solid tumor such as melanoma, head and neck, liver or kidney cancer.

The rearrangement joins TRBV19 to TRBJ1-5; 7 positions agree with TRBD1. The CDR3 has 14 amino acids. Germline values: CDR1 LNHDA, CDR2 SQIVND (reference sequence). The V and J ends lost 8 bases and 3 bases, in that order; junction bases with no gene match: 7. The CDR3 is CASHGTAINQPQHF. CDR3 nucleotides: TGTGCCAGTCACGGGACAGCAATCAATCAGCCCCAGCATTTT. Full variable domain (outside the CDR3, taken from reference TRBV19 and TRBJ1-5): DGGITQSPKYLFRKEGQNVTLSCEQNLNHDAMYWYRQDPGQGLRLIYYSQIVNDFQKGDIAEGYSVSREKKESFPLTVTSAQKNPTAFYLCASHGTAINQPQHFGDGTRLSIL.

This clone was seen a single time. V is TRBV4-3 and J is TRBJ1-2, with D perhaps matching TRBD1 (5 bases). The V end was cut by 5 bases, the J end by 7 bases, with 14 bases between. CDR3 length: 13 residues. Germline CDR1 is LGHNA and CDR2 is YSLEER. The CDR3 protein is CASSAGTRGGYTF. DNA of the CDR3: TGCGCCAGCAGCGCCGGGACGAGAGGTGGCTACACCTTC.

The V call is TRBV2, the J call TRBJ2-1; TRBD1 or TRBD2 may be the D gene (5 bases each). In germline, CDR1 is SNHLY, CDR2 FYNNEI. V lost 4 bases and J lost 6, with 16 bases in between. This CDR3 has 15 residues. CDR3 residues: CASSGGTMPINEQFF. DNA for the CDR3: TGTGCCAGCAGTGGGGGGACCATGCCAATCAATGAGCAGTTCTTC.

This sequence joins TRBV5-1 and TRBJ2-5, with no clear D. CDR1 and CDR2 (germline): SGHRS, YFSETQ. There are 13 residues in the CDR3. The germline V and J ends were trimmed by 0 bases and 2 bases, with 5 bases remaining between them. CDR3 sequence (DNA): TGCGCCAGCAGCTTGGGACTGCAAGAGACCCAGTACTTC. Translated: CASSLGLQETQYF.

This clone was detected once. At one boundary the junction diverges from the germline segment, which might be a read error. This chain joins TRBV10-3 and TRBJ1-2; 10 bases are shared with TRBD1. The germline V gene has CDR1 ENHRY and CDR2 SYGVKD. The CDR3 covers 14 residues. This CDR3 is CAISVGGGQGYTEF. In DNA, the CDR3 is TGTGCCATCAGTGTGGGAGGGGGACAGGGGTACACGGAGTTC.

The chain joins TRBV6-6 to TRBJ1-2; weak D call: TRBD1 (6 bases). V gave up 5 bases and J gave up 7 bases, with 20 bases separating them. The germline V gene has CDR1 MNHNY and CDR2 SVGAGI (reference sequence). This CDR3 spans 15 amino acids. The CDR3 DNA is TGTGCCAGCAGTACGGTGGGAGCTCAAGGGGGTGGCTACACCTTC. Amino acids: CASSTVGAQGGGYTF.

V gene TRBV7-9 combines with J gene TRBJ1-5; D gene uncertain. The CDR3 is made up of 13 amino acids. V lost 1 base, J lost 7 bases, and 8 bases lay in between. Germline V gene data show CDR1 as SEHNR and CDR2 as FQNEAQ (reference sequence). Written as DNA, the CDR3 is TGTGCCAGCAGCTTAGGGGTGGGCCAGCCCCAGCATTTT. It translates to CASSLGVGQPQHF.

The genes are TRBV5-1 and TRBJ2-3, with D maybe TRBD1 (5 bases). Germline V CDR1 and CDR2: SGHRS, YFSETQ. V lost 0 bases and J lost 5, with 10 bases in between. This CDR3 is 14 amino acids long. In DNA, the CDR3 is TGCGCCAGCAGCTTGGCCAGGGTGGAAGATACGCAGTATTTT. As protein: CASSLARVEDTQYF.

The chain employs TRBV19 and TRBJ2-1; D may match TRBD1 or TRBD2 (6 bases each). There are 13 residues in the CDR3. Trimming removed 5 bases from V and 6 bases from J, with 11 bases in between. CDR1 is LNHDA and CDR2 is SQIVND in the germline V gene (reference sequence). CDR3 sequence: CASSFGGPNEQFF. In DNA, the CDR3 is TGTGCCAGTAGTTTCGGGGGCCCCAATGAGCAGTTCTTC. Together with reference TRBV19 and TRBJ2-1, the CDR3 gives the full variable domain: DGGITQSPKYLFRKEGQNVTLSCEQNLNHDAMYWYRQDPGQGLRLIYYSQIVNDFQKGDIAEGYSVSREKKESFPLTVTSAQKNPTAFYLCASSFGGPNEQFFGPGTRLTVL.

The chain joins TRBV15 to TRBJ1-5; D unclear. V was cut by 0 bases and J by 1 base, with 10 bases left in between. This CDR3 is built from 16 residues. Germline V gene lookup returns CDR1 LNHNV and CDR2 YYDKDF (reference sequence). The CDR3 reads CATSREAQRSNQPQHF. Here the CDR3 DNA reads TGTGCCACCAGCAGAGAAGCTCAACGGAGCAATCAGCCCCAGCATTTT.

The CDR3 DNA follows: TGTGCCAGCAGCGATACAGGGGGCGGAGAGACCCAGTACTTC. It codes for CASSDTGGGETQYF. The chain recombines TRBV7-9 with TRBJ2-5; 9 bases line up with TRBD1. The CDR3 has 14 residues. From germline, CDR1 is SEHNR and CDR2 FQNEAQ (reference sequence). The junction had 5 bases not matched to a gene; V was cut back by 5 bases and J by 4 bases.

This clone has only one observation. The gene calls are TRBV7-2 and TRBJ2-7; possible D gene TRBD2, 5 bases. Looked up from germline, CDR1 is SGHTA and CDR2 is FQGNSA. The CDR3 is 15 residues long. The V gene lost 5 bases and the J gene lost 4 bases, with 18 bases spanning the gap. The CDR3 coding sequence is TGTGCCAGCAGCCCAGAGGGCGGTTCGGGATACGAGCAGTACTTC. Encoded protein: CASSPEGGSGYEQYF. Looking up the rest from reference TRBV7-2 and TRBJ2-7 gives the full variable domain: GAGVSQSPSNKVTEKGKDVELRCDPISGHTALYWYRQSLGQGLEFLIYFQGNSAPDKSGLPSDRFSAERTGGSVSTLTIQRTQQEDSAVYLCASSPEGGSGYEQYFGPGTRLTVT.

The chain has TRBV6-5 and TRBJ1-2; tentative D call: TRBD1 (6 bases). Germline V gives CDR1 MNHEY, CDR2 SVGAGI. V was trimmed by 2 bases and J by 2 bases, leaving 12 bases between them. The CDR3 covers 15 residues. CDR3 nucleotides: TGTGCCAGCAGTTACGGGACTAGGGGGAACTATGGCTACACCTTC. This translates into CASSYGTRGNYGYTF.

In nucleotides, the CDR3 is TGTGCCAGCTCGCCCCCGGGACTAGCGGGAGTAGGGTTCACAGATACGCAGTATTTT. It encodes CASSPPGLAGVGFTDTQYF. J is TRBJ2-3 and V is TRBV18, with 14 bases matching TRBD2. CDR3 length equals 19 residues. Germline V lookup: CDR1 KGHSH, CDR2 LQKENI. With 6 bases clipped from V and 2 bases from J, the junction kept 13 bases outside the gene matches.

This clone was found once. V usage is TRBV18 and J usage is TRBJ1-3; no reliable D call. V lost 5 bases and J 0 bases, leaving 5 bases between the germline ends. The CDR3 is 13 residues long. The germline CDR1 and CDR2 sequences are KGHSH and LQKENI. CDR3 coding DNA: TGTGCCAGCTCATCCAACTCTGGAAACACCATATATTTT. Its protein is CASSSNSGNTIYF.

The chain has TRBV7-2 and TRBJ2-3; D gene ambiguous. Trimming took 2 bases from V and 1 from J, leaving 10 bases between them. Germline CDR1 SGHTA, CDR2 FQGNSA. CDR3 length equals 15 residues. The CDR3: CASSLWATRTDTQYF. The CDR3 DNA sequence: TGTGCCAGCAGCTTATGGGCGACCCGCACAGATACGCAGTATTTT.

This chain joins TRBV7-2 and TRBJ1-5; no definite D call. This CDR3 contains 16 residues. CDR1 is SGHTA, CDR2 FQGNSA, per germline. With 4 bases removed from V and 7 bases from J, the gap between germline ends came to 20 bases. The CDR3 DNA reads TGTGCCAGCAGCTCACCCGGCCCAAGGTCCTCCCAGCCCCAGCATTTT. Protein: CASSSPGPRSSQPQHF.

Only a few counts were recorded for this clone. DNA of the CDR3: TGCGCCAGCAGCGATGGACAGAGCCGCCTATACAATGAGCAGTTCTTC. Protein sequence: CASSDGQSRLYNEQFF. The chain combines TRBV5-1 with TRBJ2-1; TRBD1 might be the D (6 bases). The CDR3 spans 16 residues. CDR1 is SGHRS and CDR2 is YFSETQ in the germline V gene. Trimming stripped 4 bases from V and 4 bases from J, with 18 bases between. Supplemented by reference TRBV5-1 and TRBJ2-1, the full variable domain reads KAGVTQTPRYLIKTRGQQVTLSCSPISGHRSVSWYQQTPGQGLQFLFEYFSETQRNKGNFPGRFSGRQFSNSRSEMNVSTLELGDSALYLCASSDGQSRLYNEQFFGPGTRLTVL.

V gene TRBV6-6 combines with J gene TRBJ2-2, with TRBD1 matching over 9 bases. The germline V gene has CDR1 MNHNY and CDR2 SVGAGI (reference sequence). The V gene end was trimmed by 11 bases and the J gene end by 4 bases; junction bases not matched to a gene: 2. The length of the CDR3 is 12 residues. CDR3 residues: CAAQGATGELFF. The CDR3 nucleotides read TGTGCCGCACAGGGGGCCACCGGGGAGCTGTTTTTT.